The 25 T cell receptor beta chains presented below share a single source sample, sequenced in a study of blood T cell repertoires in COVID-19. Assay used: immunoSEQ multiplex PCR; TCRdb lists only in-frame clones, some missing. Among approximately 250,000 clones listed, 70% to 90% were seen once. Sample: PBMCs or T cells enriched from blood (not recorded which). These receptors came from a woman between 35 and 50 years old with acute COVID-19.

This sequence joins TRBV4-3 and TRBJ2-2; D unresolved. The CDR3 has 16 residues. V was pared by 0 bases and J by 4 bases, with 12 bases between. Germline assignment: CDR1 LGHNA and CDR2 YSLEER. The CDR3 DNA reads TGCGCCAGCAGCCAAGATAGGCCAGGTCTCACCGGGGAGCTGTTTTTT. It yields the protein CASSQDRPGLTGELFF.

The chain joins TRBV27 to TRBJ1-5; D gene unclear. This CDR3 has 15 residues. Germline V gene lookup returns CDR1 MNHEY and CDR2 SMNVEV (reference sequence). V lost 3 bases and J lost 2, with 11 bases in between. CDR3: CASSFEGVGNQPQHF. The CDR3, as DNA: TGTGCCAGCAGTTTTGAGGGTGTTGGCAATCAGCCCCAGCATTTT.

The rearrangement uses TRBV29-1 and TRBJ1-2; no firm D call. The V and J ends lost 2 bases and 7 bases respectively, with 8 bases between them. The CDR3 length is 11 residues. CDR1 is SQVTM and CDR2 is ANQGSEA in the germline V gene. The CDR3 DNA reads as TGCAGCGTTGAATTGGGAGGTGGCTACACCTTC. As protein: CSVELGGGYTF.

CDR3 bases: TGTGCCAGCAGTTTACCCCCCCCCGGGAGGGATAATTCACCCCTCCACTTT. This translates into CASSLPPPGRDNSPLHF. The genes are TRBV27 and TRBJ1-6; no reliable D call. CDR1 and CDR2 (germline): MNHEY, SMNVEV (reference sequence). The CDR3 has 17 amino acids. V lost 2 bases, J lost 5 bases, and 16 bases lay in between.

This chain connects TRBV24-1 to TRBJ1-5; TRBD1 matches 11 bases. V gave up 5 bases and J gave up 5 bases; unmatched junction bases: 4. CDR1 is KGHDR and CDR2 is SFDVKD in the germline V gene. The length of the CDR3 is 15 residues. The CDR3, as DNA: TGTGCCACCAGTGCCGCGGGACAGGGGGATCAGCCCCAGCATTTT. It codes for CATSAAGQGDQPQHF.

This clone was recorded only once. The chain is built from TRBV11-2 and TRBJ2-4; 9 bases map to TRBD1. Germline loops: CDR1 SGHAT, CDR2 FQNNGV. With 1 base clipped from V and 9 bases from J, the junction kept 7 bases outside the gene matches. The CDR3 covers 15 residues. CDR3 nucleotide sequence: TGTGCCAGCAGCTTAGCGCGACAGGGGGAAACCATTCAGTACTTC. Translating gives CASSLARQGETIQYF.

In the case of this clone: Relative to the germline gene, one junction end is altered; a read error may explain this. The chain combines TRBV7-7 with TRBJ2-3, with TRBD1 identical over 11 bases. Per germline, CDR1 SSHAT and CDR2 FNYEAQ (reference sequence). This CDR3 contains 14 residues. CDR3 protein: CASSSGTGGDTQYF. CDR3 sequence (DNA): TGTGCTAGCAGCTCCGGGACAGGGGGGGATACGCAGTATTTT.

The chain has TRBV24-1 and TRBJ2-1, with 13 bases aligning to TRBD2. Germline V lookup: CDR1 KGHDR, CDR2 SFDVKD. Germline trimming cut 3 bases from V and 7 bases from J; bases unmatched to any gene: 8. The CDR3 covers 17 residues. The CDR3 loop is CATSDPVGLAGVNEQFF. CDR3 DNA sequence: TGTGCCACCAGTGATCCAGTAGGACTAGCGGGAGTGAATGAGCAGTTCTTC.

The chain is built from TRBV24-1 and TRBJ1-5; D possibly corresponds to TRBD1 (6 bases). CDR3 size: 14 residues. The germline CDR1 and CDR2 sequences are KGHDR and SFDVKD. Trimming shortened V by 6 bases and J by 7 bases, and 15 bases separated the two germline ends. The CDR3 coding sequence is TGTGCCACCAGTCACAGGGATATCGGGCAGCCCCAGCATTTT. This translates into CATSHRDIGQPQHF.

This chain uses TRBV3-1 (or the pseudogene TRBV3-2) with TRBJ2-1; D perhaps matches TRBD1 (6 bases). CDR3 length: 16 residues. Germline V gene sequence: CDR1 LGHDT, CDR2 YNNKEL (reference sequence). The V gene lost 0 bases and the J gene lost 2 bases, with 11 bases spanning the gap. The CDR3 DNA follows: TGTGCCAGCAGCCAAGATAGGGGGACCACCTACAATGAGCAGTTCTTC. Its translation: CASSQDRGTTYNEQFF.

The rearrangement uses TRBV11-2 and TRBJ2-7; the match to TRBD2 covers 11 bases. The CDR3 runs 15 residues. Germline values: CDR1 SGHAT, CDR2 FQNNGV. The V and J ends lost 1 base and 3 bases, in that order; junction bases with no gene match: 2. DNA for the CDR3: TGTGCCAGCAGCTTAGTAGGGACTAGCGGCTACGAGCAGTACGTC. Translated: CASSLVGTSGYEQYV.

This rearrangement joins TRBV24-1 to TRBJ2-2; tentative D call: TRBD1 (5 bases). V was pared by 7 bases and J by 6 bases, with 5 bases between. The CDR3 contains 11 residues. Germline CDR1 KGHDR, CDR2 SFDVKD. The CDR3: CATRGAGELFF. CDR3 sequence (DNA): TGTGCCACCAGAGGGGCCGGGGAGCTGTTTTTT.

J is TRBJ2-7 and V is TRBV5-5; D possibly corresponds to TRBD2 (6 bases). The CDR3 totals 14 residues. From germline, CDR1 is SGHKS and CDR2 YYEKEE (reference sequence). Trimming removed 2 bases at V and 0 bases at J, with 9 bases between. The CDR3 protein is CASSFGTRSYEQYV. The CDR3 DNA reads TGTGCCAGCAGCTTCGGGACTCGCTCCTACGAGCAGTACGTC.

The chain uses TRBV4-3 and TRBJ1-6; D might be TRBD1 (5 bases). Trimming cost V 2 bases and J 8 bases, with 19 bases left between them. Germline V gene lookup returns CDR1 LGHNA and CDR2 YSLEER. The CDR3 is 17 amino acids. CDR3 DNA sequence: TGCGCCAGCAGCCAACTATGGGCAGGGAAGTGGGATTCACCCCTCCACTTT. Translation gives CASSQLWAGKWDSPLHF.

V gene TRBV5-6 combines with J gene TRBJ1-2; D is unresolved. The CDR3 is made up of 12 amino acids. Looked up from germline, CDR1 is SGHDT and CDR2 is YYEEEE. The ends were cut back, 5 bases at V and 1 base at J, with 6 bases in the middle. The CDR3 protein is CASSRLNYGYTF. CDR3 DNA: TGTGCCAGCAGTCGACTTAACTATGGCTACACCTTC.

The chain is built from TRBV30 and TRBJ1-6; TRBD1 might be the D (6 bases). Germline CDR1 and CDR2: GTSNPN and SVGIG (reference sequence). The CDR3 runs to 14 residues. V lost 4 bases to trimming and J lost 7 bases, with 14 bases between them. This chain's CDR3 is CAWTSTGSNSPLHF. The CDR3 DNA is TGTGCCTGGACATCTACAGGGAGCAATTCACCCCTCCACTTT. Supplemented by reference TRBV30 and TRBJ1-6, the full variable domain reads SQTIHQWPATLVQPVGSPLSLECTVEGTSNPNLYWYRQAAGRGLQLLFYSVGIGQISSEVPQNLSASRPQDRQFILSSKKLLLSDSGFYLCAWTSTGSNSPLHFGNGTRLTVT.

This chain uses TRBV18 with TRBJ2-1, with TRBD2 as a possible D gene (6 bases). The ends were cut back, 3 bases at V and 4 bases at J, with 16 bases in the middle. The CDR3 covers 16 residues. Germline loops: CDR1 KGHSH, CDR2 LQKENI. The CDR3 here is CASSPRGRSFYNEQFF. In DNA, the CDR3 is TGTGCCAGCTCACCTCGGGGGAGGTCCTTTTACAATGAGCAGTTCTTC. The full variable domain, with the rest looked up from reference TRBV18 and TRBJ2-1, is NAGVMQNPRHLVRRRGQEARLRCSPMKGHSHVYWYRQLPEEGLKFMVYLQKENIIDESGMPKERFSAEFPKEGPSILRIQQVVRGDSAAYFCASSPRGRSFYNEQFFGPGTRLTVL.

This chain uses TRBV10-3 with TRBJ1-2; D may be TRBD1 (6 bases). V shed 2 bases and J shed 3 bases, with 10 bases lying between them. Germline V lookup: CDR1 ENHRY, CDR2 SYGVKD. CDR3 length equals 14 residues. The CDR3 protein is CAISEAGAYYGYTF. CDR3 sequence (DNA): TGTGCCATCAGTGAGGCGGGGGCATACTATGGCTACACCTTC.

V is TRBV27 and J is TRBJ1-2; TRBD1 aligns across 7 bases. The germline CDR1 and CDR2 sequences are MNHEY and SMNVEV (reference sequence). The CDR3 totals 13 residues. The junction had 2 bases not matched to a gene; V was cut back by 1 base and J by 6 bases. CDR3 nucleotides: TGTGCCAGCAGTTTATATACAGGGGATGGCTACACCTTC. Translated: CASSLYTGDGYTF.

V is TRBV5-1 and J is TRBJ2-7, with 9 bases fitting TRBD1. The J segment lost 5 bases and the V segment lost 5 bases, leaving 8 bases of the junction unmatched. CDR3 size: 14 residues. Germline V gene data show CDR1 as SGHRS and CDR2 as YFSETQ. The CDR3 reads CASSLPQGANEQYF. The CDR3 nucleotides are TGCGCCAGCAGTCTTCCACAGGGGGCGAACGAGCAGTACTTC.

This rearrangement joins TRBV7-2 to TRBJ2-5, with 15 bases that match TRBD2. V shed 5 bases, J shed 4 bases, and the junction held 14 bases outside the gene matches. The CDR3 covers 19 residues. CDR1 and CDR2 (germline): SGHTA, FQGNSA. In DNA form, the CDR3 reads TGTGCCAGCAGCCTCCAGGGACTAGCGGGAGGAGGGGGGCCAGAGACCCAGTACTTC. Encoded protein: CASSLQGLAGGGGPETQYF.

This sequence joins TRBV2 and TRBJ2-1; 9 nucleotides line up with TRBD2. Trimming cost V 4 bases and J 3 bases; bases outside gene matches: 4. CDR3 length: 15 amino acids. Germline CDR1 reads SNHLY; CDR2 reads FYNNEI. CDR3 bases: TGTGCCAGCAGTGTACTAGCGGGTTTCTACAATGAGCAGTTCTTC. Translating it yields CASSVLAGFYNEQFF. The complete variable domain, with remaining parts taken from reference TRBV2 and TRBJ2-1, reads EPEVTQTPSHQVTQMGQEVILRCVPISNHLYFYWYRQILGQKVEFLVSFYNNEISEKSEIFDDQFSVERPDGSNFTLKIRSTKLEDSAMYFCASSVLAGFYNEQFFGPGTRLTVL.

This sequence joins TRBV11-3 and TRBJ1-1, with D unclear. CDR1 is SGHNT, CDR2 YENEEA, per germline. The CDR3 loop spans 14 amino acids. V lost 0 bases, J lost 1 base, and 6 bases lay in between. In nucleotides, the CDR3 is TGTGCCAGCAGCTTAGATCCGCGGAACACTGAAGCTTTCTTT. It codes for CASSLDPRNTEAFF. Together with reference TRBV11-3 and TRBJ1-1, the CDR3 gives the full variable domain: EAGVVQSPRYKIIEKKQPVAFWCNPISGHNTLYWYLQNLGQGPELLIRYENEEAVDDSQLPKDRFSAERLKGVDSTLKIQPAELGDSAVYLCASSLDPRNTEAFFGQGTRLTVV.

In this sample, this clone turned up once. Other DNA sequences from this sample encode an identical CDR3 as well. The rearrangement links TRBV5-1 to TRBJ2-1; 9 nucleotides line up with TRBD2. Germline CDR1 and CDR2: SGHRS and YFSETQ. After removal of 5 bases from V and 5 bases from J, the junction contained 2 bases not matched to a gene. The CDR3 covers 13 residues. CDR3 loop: CASRTSGNNEQFF. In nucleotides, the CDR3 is TGCGCCAGCAGGACTAGCGGAAACAATGAGCAGTTCTTC.

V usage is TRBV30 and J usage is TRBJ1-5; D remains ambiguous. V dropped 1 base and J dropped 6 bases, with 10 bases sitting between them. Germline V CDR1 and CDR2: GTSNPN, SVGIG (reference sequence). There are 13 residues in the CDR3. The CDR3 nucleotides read TGTGCCTGGAGTGGCAGTAGCGGTCAGCCCCAGCATTTT. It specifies CAWSGSSGQPQHF.